These 15 T cell receptor beta chains were sequenced from one sample in a study of T cell responses to AZD1222 COVID-19 vaccine. TCRdb keeps only in-frame clones here, not all; method: immunoSEQ multiplex PCR. In the table there are under 150,000 clones, 70% to 90% of which are singletons. The source material was peripheral blood, sampled on day 0 of AZD1222 vaccination. All receptors derive from an adult in good health.

The chain recombines TRBV15 with TRBJ2-3; a weak D match, TRBD1 (5 bases). The CDR3 is made up of 14 amino acids. V was clipped by 7 bases and J by 6 bases, with 17 bases between them. Germline V gene lookup returns CDR1 LNHNV and CDR2 YYDKDF (reference sequence). CDR3 sequence reads: CATKRGGPTDTQYF. The CDR3 coding sequence is TGTGCCACCAAAAGGGGCGGACCGACGGATACGCAGTATTTT.

This clone was seen once. The chain's CDR3 is CASSLMQYSGNTIYF. CDR3 coding DNA: TGTGCCAGCAGCTTAATGCAGTACTCTGGAAACACCATATATTTT. The rearrangement links TRBV7-9 to TRBJ1-3; D gene uncertain. Germline CDR1 is SEHNR and CDR2 is FQNEAQ (reference sequence). Trimming took 2 bases from V and 0 from J, leaving 8 bases between them. CDR3 length: 15 amino acids. Together with reference TRBV7-9 and TRBJ1-3, the CDR3 gives the full variable domain: DTGVSQNPRHKITKRGQNVTFRCDPISEHNRLYWYRQTLGQGPEFLTYFQNEAQLEKSRLLSDRFSAERPKGSFSTLEIQRTEQGDSAMYLCASSLMQYSGNTIYFGEGSWLTVV.

The rearrangement joins TRBV3-1 (or the pseudogene TRBV3-2) to TRBJ1-5; maybe TRBD1 (6 bases). CDR1 and CDR2 from the germline V gene are LGHDT and YNNKEL (reference sequence). V shed 2 bases and J shed 3 bases, with 17 bases lying between them. This CDR3 has 17 amino acids. The chain's CDR3 is CASSQKSHRDANQPQHF. The DNA of the CDR3 is TGTGCCAGCAGCCAAAAATCCCACAGGGATGCCAATCAGCCCCAGCATTTT.

This clone has a handful of counts. V and J are TRBV3-1 (or the pseudogene TRBV3-2) and TRBJ1-3; D remains ambiguous. Germline-derived CDR1 and CDR2 are LGHDT and YNNKEL (reference sequence). CDR3 length: 13 residues. V was shortened by 4 bases and J by 4 bases, with 8 bases between the two germline ends. In DNA form, the CDR3 reads TGTGCCAGCAGCCCCCCCCCGGGAAACACCATATATTTT. This sequence encodes CASSPPPGNTIYF.

This clone showed up just once. V and J are TRBV6-2 or TRBV6-3 and TRBJ2-3; 7 nucleotides match TRBD1. Germline loops: CDR1 MNHEY, CDR2 SVGEGT. This CDR3 has 15 residues. V was pared by 1 base and J by 3 bases, with 4 bases of the junction left unmatched. CDR3 DNA sequence: TGTGCCAGCAGTTACTTTTCAGGGGGTACAGATACGCAGTATTTT. The encoded protein is CASSYFSGGTDTQYF.

V usage is TRBV5-6 and J usage is TRBJ1-1, with D unclear. The CDR3 length is 13 residues. Trimming cost V 2 bases and J 4 bases, with 9 bases left between them. Germline-derived CDR1 and CDR2 are SGHDT and YYEEEE. The CDR3 DNA reads as TGTGCCAGCAGCTTAGGGCTTATCACTGAAGCTTTCTTT. Its translation is CASSLGLITEAFF.

The CDR3 sequence: CASSPGLAMNEQFF. CDR3 nucleotide sequence: TGTGCCAGCAGCCCCGGACTAGCGATGAATGAGCAGTTCTTC. The chain carries TRBV6-5 and TRBJ2-1, with 9 bases lining up with TRBD2. Germline-derived CDR1 and CDR2 are MNHEY and SVGAGI. There are 14 residues in the CDR3. Trimming at V came to 6 bases and at J to 7 bases, leaving 7 bases not matched to a gene.

This clone was seen only a few times. The CDR3: CASSSQGGYTF. DNA for the CDR3: TGCGCCAGCAGTTCGCAGGGCGGCTACACCTTC. The rearrangement joins TRBV10-1 to TRBJ1-2, with D possibly being TRBD1 (5 bases). Trimming removed 5 bases at V and 8 bases at J, with 9 bases between. Per germline, CDR1 WNHNN and CDR2 SYGVQD (reference sequence). This CDR3 has 11 residues.

The gene calls are TRBV6-5 and TRBJ2-7, with 12 bases matching TRBD1. This CDR3 has 15 amino acids. The V segment lost 6 bases and the J segment 3 bases; nucleotides outside the gene matches: 6. Looked up from germline, CDR1 is MNHEY and CDR2 is SVGAGI. The CDR3 sequence: CASRAGTGGFYEQYF. In DNA, the CDR3 is TGTGCCAGCAGGGCCGGGACAGGGGGCTTCTACGAGCAGTACTTC.

V is TRBV7-2 and J is TRBJ2-1; D gene unclear. CDR1 and CDR2 (germline): SGHTA, FQGNSA. V dropped 1 base and J dropped 7 bases, with 11 bases sitting between them. This CDR3 spans 14 amino acids. The CDR3 sequence: CASSLDYLGNEQFF. In nucleotides, the CDR3 is TGTGCCAGCAGCTTAGACTACCTTGGGAATGAGCAGTTCTTC. The full variable domain, rest sourced from reference TRBV7-2 and TRBJ2-1, is GAGVSQSPSNKVTEKGKDVELRCDPISGHTALYWYRQSLGQGLEFLIYFQGNSAPDKSGLPSDRFSAERTGGSVSTLTIQRTQQEDSAVYLCASSLDYLGNEQFFGPGTRLTVL.

This chain uses TRBV5-1 with TRBJ1-4; 7 bases match TRBD1. Unmatched junction bases numbered 5, after V lost 2 bases and J lost 7 bases. Germline CDR1 reads SGHRS; CDR2 reads YFSETQ. This CDR3 region has 14 residues. The CDR3 protein is CASSLGGASEKLFF. CDR3 in DNA: TGCGCCAGCAGCTTAGGGGGCGCGAGTGAAAAACTGTTTTTT.

The chain employs TRBV28 and TRBJ2-5, with a weak D call TRBD1 (5 bases). The CDR3 totals 14 residues. Trimming removed 6 bases from V and 2 bases from J, with 13 bases in between. CDR1 MDHEN and CDR2 SYDVKM come from the germline V gene. The CDR3 loop reads CASRETVTQETQYF. For the CDR3, the DNA is TGTGCCAGCAGGGAGACAGTAACACAAGAGACCCAGTACTTC.

This clone was seen a few times. The chain links TRBV2 to TRBJ1-1; 7 nucleotides line up with TRBD1. This CDR3 spans 15 amino acids. Germline CDR1 reads SNHLY; CDR2 reads FYNNEI. V was pared by 9 bases and J by 0 bases, with 10 bases of the junction left unmatched. CDR3 region: CASTPNRGLNTEAFF. CDR3 DNA: TGTGCCAGTACACCGAATAGGGGGCTGAACACTGAAGCTTTCTTT.

This chain links TRBV19 with TRBJ2-3, with 9 bases identical to TRBD1. The V gene's germline CDR1 is LNHDA and CDR2 SQIVND (reference sequence). The junction had 6 bases not matched to a gene; V was cut back by 4 bases and J by 4 bases. The CDR3 loop spans 15 amino acids. Here the CDR3 reads CASSTGDRDADTQYF. The CDR3, as DNA: TGTGCCAGTAGTACCGGGGACAGGGACGCAGATACGCAGTATTTT. The full variable domain, rest sourced from reference TRBV19 and TRBJ2-3, is DGGITQSPKYLFRKEGQNVTLSCEQNLNHDAMYWYRQDPGQGLRLIYYSQIVNDFQKGDIAEGYSVSREKKESFPLTVTSAQKNPTAFYLCASSTGDRDADTQYFGPGTRLTVL.

The chain couples TRBV18 to TRBJ1-5, with D hard to call. CDR1 KGHSH and CDR2 LQKENI come from the germline V gene. V lost 2 bases and J 0 bases, leaving 5 bases between the germline ends. The CDR3 totals 14 residues. CDR3: CASSPAYSNQPQHF. DNA for the CDR3: TGTGCCAGCTCACCAGCTTATAGCAATCAGCCCCAGCATTTT.